This T cell receptor (beta chain) was profiled in a study of T cell changes during pregnancy in multiple sclerosis. Clones were sequenced by immunoSEQ multiplex PCR, and TCRdb holds only the in-frame ones, with some missing. The sample has 70,000 or so clones, around 92% seen once; the top ten hold roughly 0.7%. The CDR3 loop spans 12 amino acids. V lost 4 bases, J lost 6 bases, and 8 bases lay in between. Germline V gene sequence: CDR1 KGHSH, CDR2 LQKENI. This clonotype originated in a female donor in good health, enrolled as a control in a pregnancy study. The V gene is TRBV18, the J gene TRBJ2-3, with D maybe TRBD2 (5 bases). Sequenced material: peripheral blood, taken in the third trimester of pregnancy. The CDR3, as DNA: TGTGCCAGCTCACTTTCTAGCGATACGCAGTATTTT. This sequence encodes CASSLSSDTQYF.